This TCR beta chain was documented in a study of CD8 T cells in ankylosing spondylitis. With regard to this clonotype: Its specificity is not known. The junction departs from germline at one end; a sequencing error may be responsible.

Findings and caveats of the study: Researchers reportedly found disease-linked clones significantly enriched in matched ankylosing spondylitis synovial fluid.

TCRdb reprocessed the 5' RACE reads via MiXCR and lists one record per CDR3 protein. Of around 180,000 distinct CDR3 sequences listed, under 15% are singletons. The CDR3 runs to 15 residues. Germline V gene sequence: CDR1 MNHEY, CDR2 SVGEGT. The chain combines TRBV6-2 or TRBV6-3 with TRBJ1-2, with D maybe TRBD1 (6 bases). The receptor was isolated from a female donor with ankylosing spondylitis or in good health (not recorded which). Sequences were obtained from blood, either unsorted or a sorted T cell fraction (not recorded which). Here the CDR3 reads CTSSYADRRSDGYTF. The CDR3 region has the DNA TGTACCAGCAGTTACGCAGACAGGAGGTCCGATGGCTACACCTTC.